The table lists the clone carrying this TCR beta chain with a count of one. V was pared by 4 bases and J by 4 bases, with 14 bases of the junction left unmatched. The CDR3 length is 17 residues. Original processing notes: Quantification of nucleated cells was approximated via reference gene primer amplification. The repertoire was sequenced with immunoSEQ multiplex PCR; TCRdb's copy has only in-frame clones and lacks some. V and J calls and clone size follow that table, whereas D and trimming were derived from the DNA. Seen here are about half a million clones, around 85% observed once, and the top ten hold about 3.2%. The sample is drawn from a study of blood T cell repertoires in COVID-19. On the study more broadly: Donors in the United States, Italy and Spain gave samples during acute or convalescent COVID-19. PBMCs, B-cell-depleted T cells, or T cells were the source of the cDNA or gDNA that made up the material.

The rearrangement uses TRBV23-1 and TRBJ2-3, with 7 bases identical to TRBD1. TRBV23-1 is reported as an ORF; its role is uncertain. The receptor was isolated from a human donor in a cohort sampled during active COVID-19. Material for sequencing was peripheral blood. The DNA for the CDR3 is TGCGCCAGCAGTCTGGGAGTAGGACAGGAGAGCCCAGATACGCAGTATTTT. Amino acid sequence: CASSLGVGQESPDTQYF.